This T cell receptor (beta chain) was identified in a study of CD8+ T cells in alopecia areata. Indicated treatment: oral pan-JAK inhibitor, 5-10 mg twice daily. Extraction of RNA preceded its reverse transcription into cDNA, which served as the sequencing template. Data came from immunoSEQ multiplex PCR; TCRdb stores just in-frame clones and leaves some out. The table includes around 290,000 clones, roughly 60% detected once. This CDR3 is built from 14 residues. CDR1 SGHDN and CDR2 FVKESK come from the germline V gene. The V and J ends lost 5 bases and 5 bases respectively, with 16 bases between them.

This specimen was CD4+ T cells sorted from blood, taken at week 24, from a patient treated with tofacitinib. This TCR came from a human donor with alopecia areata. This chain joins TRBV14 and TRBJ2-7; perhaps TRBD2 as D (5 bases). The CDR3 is CASSSLTGSDEQYF. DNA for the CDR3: TGTGCCAGCAGCTCCCTTACGGGGAGCGACGAGCAGTACTTC.